This T cell receptor beta chain was recovered during a study of long-term antiretroviral therapy in people with HIV. Study at large: The earliest samples predate the 2015 immediate-ART recommendation by about a decade.

A v3.0 immunoSEQ assay was performed at survey level. Libraries were prepared by immunoSEQ multiplex PCR; TCRdb keeps only in-frame clonotypes and omits some of them. The table records about 20,000 clones, around 80% of them present only once. V shed 2 bases and J 6 bases; nucleotides not matched to a gene: 9. The CDR3 is made up of 16 amino acids. The V gene's germline CDR1 is SGHAT and CDR2 FQNNGV. This sample comprised unsorted PBMCs, obtained 2.9 years after starting antiretroviral therapy. The source of this sequence is a woman aged 25 to 39 with HIV. V gene TRBV11-2 combines with J gene TRBJ2-3, with TRBD2 matching over 9 bases. The CDR3 region is CASSLSGGGAVDTQYF. CDR3 bases: TGTGCCAGCAGCTTATCTGGCGGGGGGGCCGTCGATACGCAGTATTTT. Complete variable domain (other parts from reference TRBV11-2 and TRBJ2-3): EAGVAQSPRYKIIEKRQSVAFWCNPISGHATLYWYQQILGQGPKLLIQFQNNGVVDDSQLPKDRFSAERLKGVDSTLKIQPAKLEDSAVYLCASSLSGGGAVDTQYFGPGTRLTVL.